The TCR beta chain under discussion was sequenced for a study of shared clonotypes between healthy human individuals. Overall study: Every donor yielded three CD4 naive, three CD4 memory, two CD8 naive and one CD8 memory plate.

CD4+ cells underwent separation, giving CD45RA+ naive and CD45RA-negative memory subsets. CDR3 size: 13 residues. The germline V and J ends were trimmed by 8 bases and 0 bases, with 9 bases remaining between them. The germline V gene encodes CDR1 SNHLY and CDR2 FYNNEI. Broader study findings: Only blood samples were collected, and tissue repertoires likely differ.

Regarding this clone: Antigen unknown.

Sequenced by immunoSEQ multiplex PCR; TCRdb stores in-frame clones only, minus some. This sample carries 2,500,000 or so clones, under 95% of them seen once, and the ten largest clones take 0.36%. The chain couples TRBV2 to TRBJ2-3; D perhaps matches TRBD1 (6 bases). Input material: naive CD4+ T cells from PBMCs. As to subset: CD45RA+ positively selected. The source is a man between 18 and 29 years old in good health. Some clones in this sample may be carry-over from other donors' samples. DNA of the CDR3: TGTGCCAGCTCAGGGGCAAGCACAGATACGCAGTATTTT. Translating it yields CASSGASTDTQYF.